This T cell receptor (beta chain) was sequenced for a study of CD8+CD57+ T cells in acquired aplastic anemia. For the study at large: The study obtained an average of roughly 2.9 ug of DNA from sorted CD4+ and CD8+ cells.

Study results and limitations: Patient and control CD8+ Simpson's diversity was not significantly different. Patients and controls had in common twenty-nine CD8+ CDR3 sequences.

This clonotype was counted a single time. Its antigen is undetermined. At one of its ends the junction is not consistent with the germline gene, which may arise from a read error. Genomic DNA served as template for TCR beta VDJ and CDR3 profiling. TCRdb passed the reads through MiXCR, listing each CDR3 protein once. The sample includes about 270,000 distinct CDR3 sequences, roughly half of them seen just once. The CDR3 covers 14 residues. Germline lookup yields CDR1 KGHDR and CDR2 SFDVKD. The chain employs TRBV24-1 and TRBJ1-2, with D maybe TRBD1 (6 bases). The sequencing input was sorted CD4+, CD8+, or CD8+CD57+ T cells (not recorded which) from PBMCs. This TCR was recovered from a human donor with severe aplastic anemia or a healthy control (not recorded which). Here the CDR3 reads CATRGTQTNYDYTF. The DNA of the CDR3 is TGTGCCACCAGGGGGACACAGACTAACTATGACTACACCTTC.